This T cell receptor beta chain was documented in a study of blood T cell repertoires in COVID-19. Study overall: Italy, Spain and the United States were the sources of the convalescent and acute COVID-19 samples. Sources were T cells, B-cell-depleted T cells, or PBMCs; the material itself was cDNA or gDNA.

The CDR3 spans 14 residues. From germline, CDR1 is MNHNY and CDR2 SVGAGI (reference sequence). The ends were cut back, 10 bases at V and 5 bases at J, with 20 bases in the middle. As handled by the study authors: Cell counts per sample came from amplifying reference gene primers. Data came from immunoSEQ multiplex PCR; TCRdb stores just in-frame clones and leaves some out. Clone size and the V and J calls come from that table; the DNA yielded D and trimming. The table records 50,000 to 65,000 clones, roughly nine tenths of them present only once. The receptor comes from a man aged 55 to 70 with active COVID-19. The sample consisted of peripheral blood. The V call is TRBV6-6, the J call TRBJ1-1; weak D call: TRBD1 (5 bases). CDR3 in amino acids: CATPGVGGATEAFF. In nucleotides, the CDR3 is TGTGCCACCCCCGGGGTAGGAGGGGCAACTGAAGCTTTCTTT.